What follows is one TCR beta chain and its context. The antigen remains unidentified. Primers included in the PCR were 60 Vbeta and 13 Jbeta primers. Sequencing was performed with immunoSEQ multiplex PCR; in TCRdb, only in-frame clones are kept and a portion is missing. The table records under 250,000 clones, 75% to 85% of them present only once. The sample originates from a study of cytomegalovirus exposure and HLA in healthy donors. CDR3 length: 13 residues. Trimming took off 2 bases at V and 6 bases at J, with 8 bases between the two ends. The germline gives CDR1 SGHTA, CDR2 FQGNSA. The study's findings and limits: Specificity of three CMV-associated chains for CMV antigens was verified in vitro. Published work reported that the classifier diagnosed cytomegalovirus status with high specificity and sensitivity. 87-base-pair reads could not separate some V segments, including TRBV6-2 and TRBV6-3.

The source of this sequence is a woman aged 60-70 years in good health and CMV-seropositive. Sequencing was performed on PBMCs. The chain employs TRBV7-2 and TRBJ2-4; tentative D call: TRBD1 (6 bases). The CDR3 protein is CASSLQGTNIQYF. The CDR3 bases are TGTGCCAGCAGCTTACAGGGGACAAACATTCAGTACTTC.